These 15 T cell receptor beta chains share one sample of origin, sequenced in a study of blood T cell repertoires in COVID-19. The repertoire was sequenced with immunoSEQ multiplex PCR; TCRdb's copy has only in-frame clones and lacks some. The sample consists of about 220,000 clones, roughly 86% of them appearing once. Specimen: peripheral blood. Receptors were obtained from a woman aged 45 to 65 with COVID-19, enrolled during active disease.

The V gene is TRBV2, the J gene TRBJ1-3, with D uncertain. Deletions cut 4 bases from V and 4 bases from J, with 14 bases between. The CDR3 contains 15 residues. Germline V gives CDR1 SNHLY, CDR2 FYNNEI. The chain's CDR3 is CASSGEGTVGNTIYF. The CDR3 DNA sequence: TGTGCCAGCAGTGGGGAGGGAACGGTGGGAAACACCATATATTTT.

The sample holds one count of this clone. The J gene is TRBJ2-7, the V gene TRBV9; 7 bases map to TRBD2. Germline lookup yields CDR1 SGDLS and CDR2 YYNGEE. The CDR3 runs 16 residues. V trimming: 0 bases; J trimming: 1 base; junction bases outside the gene matches: 7. The CDR3 bases are TGTGCCAGCAGCGTAGGGAGCGGGGTGTTATCCTACGAGCAGTACTTC. Residues: CASSVGSGVLSYEQYF.

This clone was detected a few times. The rearrangement joins TRBV7-9 to TRBJ2-1; D might be TRBD1 (6 bases). The V end was cut by 2 bases, the J end by 0 bases, with 14 bases between. The CDR3 is made up of 17 amino acids. Germline CDR1 SEHNR, CDR2 FQNEAQ (reference sequence). In DNA, the CDR3 is TGTGCCAGCAGCTTACTGAGTGGGGGCTACTCCTACAATGAGCAGTTCTTC. It translates to CASSLLSGGYSYNEQFF. Based on the CDR3 plus reference TRBV7-9 and TRBJ2-1, the full variable domain is DTGVSQNPRHKITKRGQNVTFRCDPISEHNRLYWYRQTLGQGPEFLTYFQNEAQLEKSRLLSDRFSAERPKGSFSTLEIQRTEQGDSAMYLCASSLLSGGYSYNEQFFGPGTRLTVL.

The rearrangement uses TRBV18 and TRBJ2-2; weak D call: TRBD1 (7 bases). V lost 2 bases, J lost 5 bases, and 12 bases lay in between. This CDR3 has 15 amino acids. The germline gives CDR1 KGHSH, CDR2 LQKENI. The CDR3 nucleotides are TGTGCCAGCTCACCAGGCGGGACAGATACCGGGGAGCTGTTTTTT. It specifies CASSPGGTDTGELFF.

This clone is a singleton in its sample. The chain is built from TRBV28 and TRBJ2-3, with TRBD1 matching over 7 bases. Germline values: CDR1 MDHEN, CDR2 SYDVKM. With 2 bases clipped from V and 2 bases from J, the junction kept 7 bases outside the gene matches. The CDR3 covers 16 residues. CDR3 nucleotide sequence: TGTGCCAGCAGTTTAGGGGACAGTCCTTACACAGATACGCAGTATTTT. This encodes CASSLGDSPYTDTQYF.

In this sample, this clone turned up a few times. The chain employs TRBV9 and TRBJ2-3; TRBD1 matches 12 bases. This CDR3 is 14 amino acids long. Trimming cost V 7 bases and J 3 bases; bases outside gene matches: 3. CDR1 and CDR2 (germline): SGDLS, YYNGEE. CDR3 amino acids: CASGTGGMTDTQYF. For the CDR3, the DNA is TGTGCCAGCGGGACAGGGGGCATGACAGATACGCAGTATTTT.

This rearrangement joins TRBV10-3 to TRBJ1-3; 7 bases fit TRBD1. Germline-derived CDR1 and CDR2 are ENHRY and SYGVKD. The trim removed 3 bases at V and 4 bases at J, leaving 9 bases unmatched. The CDR3 contains 16 residues. This chain's CDR3 is CAISDGDRVLGNTIYF. The CDR3 region has the DNA TGTGCCATCAGTGACGGAGACAGGGTCCTCGGAAACACCATATATTTT.

V usage is TRBV10-3 and J usage is TRBJ2-1, with 8 positions matching TRBD2. This CDR3 is 17 amino acids long. Germline V gene data show CDR1 as ENHRY and CDR2 as SYGVKD. The J segment lost 1 base and the V segment lost 10 bases, leaving 15 bases of the junction unmatched. The CDR3 DNA is TGTGCCACTACATCTAGCGGGTGGGACCTGTCCTACAATGAGCAGTTCTTC. It is translated as CATTSSGWDLSYNEQFF.

V gene TRBV4-1 combines with J gene TRBJ2-5; maybe TRBD2 (6 bases). Germline-derived CDR1 and CDR2 are MGHRA and YSYEKL. The V end was cut by 3 bases, the J end by 5 bases, with 19 bases between. The CDR3 consists of 16 residues. DNA of the CDR3: TGCGCCAGCAGCCAGGTTCCGGAGGGAACGGGGGAGACCCAGTACTTC. Protein: CASSQVPEGTGETQYF.

This clone was detected a few times. The chain combines TRBV6-5 with TRBJ1-2; unclear D gene. This CDR3 has 15 residues. From germline, CDR1 is MNHEY and CDR2 SVGAGI. V shed 0 bases and J shed 2 bases, with 10 bases lying between them. CDR3 sequence reads: CASSYSPGGNYGYTF. In DNA, the CDR3 is TGTGCCAGCAGTTACTCCCCCGGCGGCAACTATGGCTACACCTTC.

The chain joins TRBV20-1 to TRBJ1-1; no definite D call. CDR3 length equals 11 residues. V dropped 3 bases and J dropped 11 bases, with 13 bases sitting between them. Germline V gene sequence: CDR1 DFQATT, CDR2 SNEGSKA (reference sequence). The CDR3 protein is CSARLGSRAFF. The CDR3 DNA follows: TGCAGTGCTAGGTTAGGTTCGCGGGCTTTCTTT.

This chain connects TRBV20-1 to TRBJ1-3; possibly TRBD1 for D (6 bases). V was clipped by 5 bases and J by 7 bases, with 9 bases between them. Per the germline V gene, CDR1 is DFQATT and CDR2 is SNEGSKA (reference sequence). The CDR3 runs to 11 residues. For the CDR3, the DNA is TGCAGTGCTGATCAGGGGAACACCATATATTTT. It is translated as CSADQGNTIYF.

This rearrangement joins TRBV6-1 to TRBJ2-7, with a tentative D call TRBD1 (6 bases). Trimming left V 1 base short and J 2 bases short, with 9 bases between. The CDR3 spans 14 residues. Germline V gene data show CDR1 as MNHNS and CDR2 as SASEGT. CDR3 nucleotides: TGTGCCAGCAGTGAAGGGGGACAAGCCTACGAGCAGTACGTC. It encodes CASSEGGQAYEQYV.

In this sample, this clone turned up once. The chain links TRBV20-1 to TRBJ1-1; no definite D call. CDR3 length: 12 residues. In germline, CDR1 is DFQATT, CDR2 SNEGSKA (reference sequence). V lost 3 bases and J 0 bases, leaving 5 bases between the germline ends. The CDR3 spells CSASAVNTEAFF. CDR3 sequence (DNA): TGCAGTGCTAGTGCAGTGAACACTGAAGCTTTCTTT.

This chain joins TRBV27 and TRBJ2-3; the match to TRBD2 covers 8 bases. The CDR3 contains 16 residues. Germline V lookup: CDR1 MNHEY, CDR2 SMNVEV (reference sequence). Germline trimming cut 5 bases from V and 5 bases from J; bases unmatched to any gene: 12. The CDR3 region is CASSPIAGTGEDTQYF. The CDR3 nucleotides read TGTGCCAGCAGTCCTATAGCGGGGACGGGGGAAGATACGCAGTATTTT.